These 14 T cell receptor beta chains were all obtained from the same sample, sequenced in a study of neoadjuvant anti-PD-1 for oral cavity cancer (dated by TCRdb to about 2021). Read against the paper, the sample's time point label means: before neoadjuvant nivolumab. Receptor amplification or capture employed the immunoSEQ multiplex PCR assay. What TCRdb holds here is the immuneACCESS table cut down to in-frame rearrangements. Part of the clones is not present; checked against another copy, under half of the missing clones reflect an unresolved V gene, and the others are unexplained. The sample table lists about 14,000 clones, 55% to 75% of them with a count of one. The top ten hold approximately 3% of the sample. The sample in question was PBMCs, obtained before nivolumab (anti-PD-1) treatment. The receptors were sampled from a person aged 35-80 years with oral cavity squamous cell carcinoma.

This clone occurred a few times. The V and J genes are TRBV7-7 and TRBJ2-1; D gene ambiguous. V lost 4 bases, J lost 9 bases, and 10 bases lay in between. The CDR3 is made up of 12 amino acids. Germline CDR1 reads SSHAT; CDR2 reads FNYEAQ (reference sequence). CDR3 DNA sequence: TGTGCCAGCAGCTGGACCGGCGGTGAGCAGTTCTTC. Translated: CASSWTGGEQFF.

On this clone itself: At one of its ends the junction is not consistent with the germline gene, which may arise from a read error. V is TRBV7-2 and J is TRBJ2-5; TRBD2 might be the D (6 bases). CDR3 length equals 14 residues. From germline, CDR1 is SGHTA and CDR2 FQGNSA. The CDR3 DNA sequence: TGTGCCAGCACTCTCCGGGGCCAGCGGGCCCACCTGGACTTC. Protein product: CASTLRGQRAHLDF.

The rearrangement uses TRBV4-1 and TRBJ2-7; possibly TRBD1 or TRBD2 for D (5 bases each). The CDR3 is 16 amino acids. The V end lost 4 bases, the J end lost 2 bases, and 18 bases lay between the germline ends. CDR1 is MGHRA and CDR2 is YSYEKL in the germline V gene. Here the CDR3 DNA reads TGCGCCAGCAGCCGTTCGGCCGGGACGGTCACCTACGAGCAGTACTTC. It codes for CASSRSAGTVTYEQYF.

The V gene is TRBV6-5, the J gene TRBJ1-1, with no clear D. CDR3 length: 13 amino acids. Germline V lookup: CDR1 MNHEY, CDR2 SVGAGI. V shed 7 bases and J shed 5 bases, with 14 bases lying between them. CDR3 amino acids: CASTLFVGTEAFF. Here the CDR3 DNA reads TGTGCCAGCACCCTATTCGTTGGAACTGAAGCTTTCTTT.

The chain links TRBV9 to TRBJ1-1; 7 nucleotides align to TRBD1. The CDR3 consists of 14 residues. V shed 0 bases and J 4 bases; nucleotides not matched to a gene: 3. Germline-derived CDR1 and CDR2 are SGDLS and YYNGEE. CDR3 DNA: TGTGCCAGCAGCGTAGAGGGGGCGACCACTGAAGCTTTCTTT. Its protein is CASSVEGATTEAFF.

In DNA, the CDR3 is TGTGCCAGCAGCCGATTTGGGGCTAGCGGAAAAACCGGGGAGCTGTTTTTT. Its protein product is CASSRFGASGKTGELFF. The rearrangement links TRBV27 to TRBJ2-2; 7 bases agree with TRBD2. The ends lost 6 bases at V and 5 bases at J; junction bases unmatched: 15. CDR3 length equals 17 residues. Germline values: CDR1 MNHEY, CDR2 SMNVEV (reference sequence).

CDR3 coding DNA: TGCAGCGTTGAAGAGATAAGGGACAGAGACACTGAAGCTTTCTTT. It yields the protein CSVEEIRDRDTEAFF. The chain uses TRBV29-1 and TRBJ1-1, with 7 bases aligning to TRBD1. The CDR3 length is 15 residues. V lost 0 bases to trimming and J lost 3 bases; unmatched junction nucleotides: 7. Germline values: CDR1 SQVTM, CDR2 ANQGSEA.

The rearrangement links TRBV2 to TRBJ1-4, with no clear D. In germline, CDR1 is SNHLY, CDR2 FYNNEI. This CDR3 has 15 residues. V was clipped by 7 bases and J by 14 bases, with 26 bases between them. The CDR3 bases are TGTGCCAGCAATCCTCGACGGAGGGAAGGGAAAACTCTGTTTTTT. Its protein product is CASNPRRREGKTLFF.

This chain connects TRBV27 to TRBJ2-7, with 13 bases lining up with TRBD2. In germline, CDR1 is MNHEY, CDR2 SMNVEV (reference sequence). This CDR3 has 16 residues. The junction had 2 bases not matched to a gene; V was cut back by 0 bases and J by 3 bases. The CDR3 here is CASSLSGLAGRYEQYF. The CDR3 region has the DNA TGTGCCAGCAGTTTATCGGGACTAGCGGGGCGCTACGAGCAGTACTTC.

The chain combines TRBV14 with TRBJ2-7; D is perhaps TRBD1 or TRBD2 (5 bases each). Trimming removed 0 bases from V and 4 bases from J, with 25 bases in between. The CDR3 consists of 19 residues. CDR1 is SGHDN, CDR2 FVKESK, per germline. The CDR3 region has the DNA TGTGCCAGCAGCCAAGAAAATAGTCGGGACCCCCGTCCTCCTTACGAGCAGTACTTC. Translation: CASSQENSRDPRPPYEQYF. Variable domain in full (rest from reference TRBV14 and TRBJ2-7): EAGVTQFPSHSVIEKGQTVTLRCDPISGHDNLYWYRRVMGKEIKFLLHFVKESKQDESGMPNNRFLAERTGGTYSTLKVQPAELEDSGVYFCASSQENSRDPRPPYEQYFGPGTRLTVT.

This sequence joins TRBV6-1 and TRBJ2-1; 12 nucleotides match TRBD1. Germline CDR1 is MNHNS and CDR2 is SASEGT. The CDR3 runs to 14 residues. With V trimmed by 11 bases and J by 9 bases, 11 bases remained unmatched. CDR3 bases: TGTGCCGGGGAGGGACAGGGGGCAGGTAGTGAGCAGTTCTTC. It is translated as CAGEGQGAGSEQFF.

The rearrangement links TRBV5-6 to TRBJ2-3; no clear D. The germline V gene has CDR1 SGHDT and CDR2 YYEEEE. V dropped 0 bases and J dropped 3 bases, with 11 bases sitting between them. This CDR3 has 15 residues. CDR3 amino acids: CASSLAGPRTDTQYF. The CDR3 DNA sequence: TGTGCCAGCAGCTTGGCGGGCCCAAGAACAGATACGCAGTATTTT.

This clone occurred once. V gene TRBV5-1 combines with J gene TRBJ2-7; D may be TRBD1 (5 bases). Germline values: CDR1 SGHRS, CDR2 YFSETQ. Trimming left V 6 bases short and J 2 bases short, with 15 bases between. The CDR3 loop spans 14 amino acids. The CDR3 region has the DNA TGCGCCAGCACATCATGGGGCGGTACCTACGAGCAGTACTTC. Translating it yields CASTSWGGTYEQYF.

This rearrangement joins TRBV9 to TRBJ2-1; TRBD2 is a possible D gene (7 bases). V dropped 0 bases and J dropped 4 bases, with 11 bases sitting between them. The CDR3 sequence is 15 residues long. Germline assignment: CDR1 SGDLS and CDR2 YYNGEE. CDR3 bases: TGTGCCAGCAGCGTAGGAGGGGGGGTTTACAATGAGCAGTTCTTC. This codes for CASSVGGGVYNEQFF.